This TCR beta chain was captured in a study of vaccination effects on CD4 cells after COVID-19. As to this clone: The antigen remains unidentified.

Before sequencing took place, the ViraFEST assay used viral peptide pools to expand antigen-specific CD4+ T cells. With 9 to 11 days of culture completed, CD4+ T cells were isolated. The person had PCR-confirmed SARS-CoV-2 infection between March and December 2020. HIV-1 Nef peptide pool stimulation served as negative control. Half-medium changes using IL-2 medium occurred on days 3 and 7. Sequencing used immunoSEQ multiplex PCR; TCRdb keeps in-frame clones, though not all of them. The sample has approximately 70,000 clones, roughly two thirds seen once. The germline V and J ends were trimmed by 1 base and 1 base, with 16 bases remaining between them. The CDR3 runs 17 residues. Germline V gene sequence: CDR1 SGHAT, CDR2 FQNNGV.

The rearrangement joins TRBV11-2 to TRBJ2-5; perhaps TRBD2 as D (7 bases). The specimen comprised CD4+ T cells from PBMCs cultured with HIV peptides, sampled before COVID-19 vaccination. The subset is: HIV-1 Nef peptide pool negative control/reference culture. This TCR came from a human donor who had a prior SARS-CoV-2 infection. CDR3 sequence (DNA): TGTGCCAGCAGCTTAGGCCGGAGGGGGGGGGTCCAAGAGACCCAGTACTTC. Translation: CASSLGRRGGVQETQYF. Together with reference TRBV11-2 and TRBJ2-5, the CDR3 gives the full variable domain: EAGVAQSPRYKIIEKRQSVAFWCNPISGHATLYWYQQILGQGPKLLIQFQNNGVVDDSQLPKDRFSAERLKGVDSTLKIQPAKLEDSAVYLCASSLGRRGGVQETQYFGPGTRLLVL.